This entry describes one T cell receptor (beta chain). What it binds is unknown. Other DNA sequences in the same sample also yield this CDR3. Sequenced by immunoSEQ multiplex PCR; TCRdb stores in-frame clones only, minus some. The table shows 2.3 million or so clones, with more than 85% occurring only once. The data were obtained in a study of shared clonotypes between healthy human individuals. Overall study results and limits: Clonotype sharing among donors was thought likely to change with sequencing depth. Researchers found naive subsets generally carried larger estimated richness than memory subsets. Clonotypes not shared had lower generation probabilities than those common to all four donors.

The sequenced sample was naive CD4+ T cells from PBMCs. Subset in this sample: CD45RA+ positively selected. This receptor was identified in a man between 18 and 35 years old in good health. Some clones in this sample may be carry-over from other donors' samples.

CDR3 nucleotide sequence: TGTGCCAGCAGCGTACTCGCGGGAAGCACAGATACGCAGTATTTT. Protein: CASSVLAGSTDTQYF. The chain carries TRBV9 and TRBJ2-3, with D tentatively TRBD2 (6 bases). Germline V gene data show CDR1 as SGDLS and CDR2 as YYNGEE. This CDR3 is 15 amino acids long. V lost 1 base to trimming and J lost 0 bases, with 9 bases between them.